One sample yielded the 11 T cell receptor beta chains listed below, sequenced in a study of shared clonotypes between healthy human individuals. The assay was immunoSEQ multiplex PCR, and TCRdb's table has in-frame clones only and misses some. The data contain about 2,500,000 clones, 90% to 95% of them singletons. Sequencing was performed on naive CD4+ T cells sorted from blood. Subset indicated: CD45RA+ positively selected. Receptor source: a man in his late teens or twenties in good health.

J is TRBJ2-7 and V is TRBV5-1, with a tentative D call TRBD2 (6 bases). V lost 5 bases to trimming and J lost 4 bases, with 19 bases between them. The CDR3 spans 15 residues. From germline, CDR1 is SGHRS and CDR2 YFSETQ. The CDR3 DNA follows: TGCGCCAGCAGAAGGGACTCGGATGAGAGATACGAGCAGTACTTC. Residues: CASRRDSDERYEQYF.

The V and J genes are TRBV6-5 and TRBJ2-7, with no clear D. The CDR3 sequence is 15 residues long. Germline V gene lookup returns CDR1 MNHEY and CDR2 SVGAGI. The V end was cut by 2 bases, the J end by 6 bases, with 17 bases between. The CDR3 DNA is TGTGCCAGCAGTTACGAGTCGGCAGCTTCCGGCGAGCAGTACTTC. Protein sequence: CASSYESAASGEQYF.

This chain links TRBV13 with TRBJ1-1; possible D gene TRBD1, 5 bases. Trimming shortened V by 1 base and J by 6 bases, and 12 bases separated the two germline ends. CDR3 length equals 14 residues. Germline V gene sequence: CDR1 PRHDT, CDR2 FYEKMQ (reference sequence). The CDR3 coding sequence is TGTGCCAGCAGCTTAGAGTCGGGACGCGCTGAAGCTTTCTTT. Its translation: CASSLESGRAEAFF. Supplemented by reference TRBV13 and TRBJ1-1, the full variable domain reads AAGVIQSPRHLIKEKRETATLKCYPIPRHDTVYWYQQGPGQDPQFLISFYEKMQSDKGSIPDRFSAQQFSDYHSELNMSSLELGDSALYFCASSLESGRAEAFFGQGTRLTVV.

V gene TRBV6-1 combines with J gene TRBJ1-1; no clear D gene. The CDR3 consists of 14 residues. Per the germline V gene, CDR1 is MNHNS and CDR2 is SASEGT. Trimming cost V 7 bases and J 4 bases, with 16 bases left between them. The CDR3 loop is CASNNPRVSTEAFF. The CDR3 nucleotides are TGTGCCAGCAATAACCCACGAGTTTCCACTGAAGCTTTCTTT.

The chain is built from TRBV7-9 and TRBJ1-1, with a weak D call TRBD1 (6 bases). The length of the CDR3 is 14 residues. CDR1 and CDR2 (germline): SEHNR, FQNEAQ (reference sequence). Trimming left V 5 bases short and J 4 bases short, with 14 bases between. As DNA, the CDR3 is TGTGCCAGCAGCCGTCCGGGGGGCGGCACTGAAGCTTTCTTT. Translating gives CASSRPGGGTEAFF.

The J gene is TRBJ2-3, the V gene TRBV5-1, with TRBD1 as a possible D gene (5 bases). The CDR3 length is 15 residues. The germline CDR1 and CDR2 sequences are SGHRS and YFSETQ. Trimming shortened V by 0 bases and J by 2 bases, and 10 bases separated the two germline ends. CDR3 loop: CASSLGQGNTDTQYF. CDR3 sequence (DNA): TGCGCCAGCAGCTTGGGTCAGGGTAACACAGATACGCAGTATTTT.

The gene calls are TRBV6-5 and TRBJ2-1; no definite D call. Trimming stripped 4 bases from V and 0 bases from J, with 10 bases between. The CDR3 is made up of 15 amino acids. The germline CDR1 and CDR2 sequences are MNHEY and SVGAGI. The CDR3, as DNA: TGTGCCAGCAGTTTACAATACAGCTCCTACAATGAGCAGTTCTTC. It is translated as CASSLQYSSYNEQFF.

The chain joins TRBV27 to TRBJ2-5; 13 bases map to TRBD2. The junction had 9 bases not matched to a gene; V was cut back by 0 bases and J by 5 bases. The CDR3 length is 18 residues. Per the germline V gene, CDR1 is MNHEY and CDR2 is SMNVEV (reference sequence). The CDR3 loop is CASSLSGTSGVRGETQYF. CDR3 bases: TGTGCCAGCAGTTTATCGGGGACTAGCGGGGTCCGAGGGGAGACCCAGTACTTC.

CDR3 sequence reads: CAWTRQFTTEAFF. The CDR3, as DNA: TGTGCCTGGACAAGACAGTTTACTACTGAAGCTTTCTTT. The chain couples TRBV30 to TRBJ1-1; maybe TRBD1 (5 bases). Trimming took off 4 bases at V and 5 bases at J, with 14 bases between the two ends. The CDR3 has 13 amino acids. Germline CDR1 GTSNPN, CDR2 SVGIG (reference sequence).

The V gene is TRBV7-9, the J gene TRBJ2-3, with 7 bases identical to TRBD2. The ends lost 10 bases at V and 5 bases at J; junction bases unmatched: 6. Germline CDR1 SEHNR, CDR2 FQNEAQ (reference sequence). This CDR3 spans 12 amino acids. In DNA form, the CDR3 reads TGTGCCACACGGGGGGAAGGAGATACGCAGTATTTT. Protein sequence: CATRGEGDTQYF.

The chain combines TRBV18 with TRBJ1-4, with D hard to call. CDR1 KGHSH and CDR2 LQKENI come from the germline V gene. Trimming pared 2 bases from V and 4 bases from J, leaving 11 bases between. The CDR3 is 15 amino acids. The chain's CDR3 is CASSPSAVFNEKLFF. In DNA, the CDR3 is TGTGCCAGCTCACCATCGGCCGTTTTTAATGAAAAACTGTTTTTT.